This T cell receptor beta chain is drawn from a study of cytomegalovirus exposure and HLA in healthy donors (dated by TCRdb to the late 2010s). With regard to the full study: According to an earlier analysis of several hundred of the donors, about 170 million T cells yielded roughly 110 million unique TCR beta sequences and about 300 Gb of sequence data. Approximately 300 gigabases of sequencing data and 91 million or so unique TCR sequences made up an early release that covered approximately 650 HLA-typed donors. Among the roughly 400 genotyped donors, under 90% belonged to the genetic ancestry cluster associated with self-reported Caucasian donors. The aim of the study was to test whether cataloging public T cell receptors could identify signatures of past pathogen exposure. Using immunosequencing, the study profiled T cell repertoires from approximately 700 subjects and related those repertoires to cytomegalovirus serostatus. Along with the roughly 670-subject first cohort, a separate validation cohort of over a hundred different subjects was used. To predict cytomegalovirus infection status, the study brought together high-throughput TCR immunosequencing, statistical association of individual TCRs with disease status, and machine learning. A later analysis re-analyzed previously published TCR beta repertoires from roughly 690 donors and added high-resolution HLA genotyping to study TCR occurrence patterns. In the later analysis, no new phenotypic data were used to find candidate immune exposures; instead, reliance was placed on TCR beta sequences and their occurrence across donors. An earlier analysis of roughly 580 of the donors used high-throughput TCR beta sequencing to judge whether each TCR beta V gene segment behaved as functional or pseudogenic. Donor age, sex, ethnicity and CMV serostatus were compiled alongside the repertoire data. A later genetic analysis took genome-wide SNP genotypes for about 65% of the 666 donors and used that subset as a discovery cohort. Every discovery cohort repertoire had been produced on one sequencing platform. HLA typing covered class I and class II loci at four-digit resolution. Typing coverage varied by locus: roughly 620-640 donors for A, B, C, DRB1 and DQB1; more than 500 for DQA1; some 610 for DPA1; more than 450 for DPB1. Five DR-DQ haplotypes were treated as single units for association and clustering because of strong linkage in the cohort. Among 398 genotyped donors of the cohort, an average of approximately 240,000 unique TCR beta nucleotide sequences were sequenced per donor, roughly 20% of them non-productive.

The method was the immunoSEQ multiplex PCR assay. A mixture of 60 forward primers for TCR Vbeta segments and 13 reverse primers for TCR Jbeta segments was used in the multiplex PCR. A multiplex PCR assay on genomic DNA amplified the CDR3 region of rearranged TCR beta genes. Amplified TCR beta libraries were sequenced as 87-base-pair reads on the Illumina HiSeq System. As for the original processing: Across the 700 or so repertoires, a later analysis counted tens of millions of unique TCR beta chains, 9.5 million to 12 million of which were shared by at least two donors. Raw reads were error-corrected and collapsed into unique sequences by a nearest-neighbor algorithm in which closely related sequences were merged to remove PCR and sequencing errors. To assign V, D and J gene segments, CDR3 sequences were aligned to IMGT reference sequences. For a sequence to be retained, a match of at least six nucleotides to both a V gene segment and a J gene segment was required. Rearrangements were called productive when the CDR3 lacked stop codons and stayed in frame with V and J; all others were non-productive. Following IMGT convention, CDR3 was defined as the stretch from the second conserved V-encoded cysteine to the conserved J-encoded phenylalanine. Sequences without an unambiguous match to a single V gene segment were excluded from the earlier analysis of almost 600 of the donors. An earlier analysis of over 450 of the donors classified V segments as functional when productive rearrangements were above 56.7% and as segregating when the standard deviation between donors was above 5%. To diagnose cytomegalovirus status from the catalog of TCR beta chain sequences, a statistical classification framework was built. In a later analysis, TCR nucleotide sequences were compared against IMGT/GENE-DB human TR gene sequences so that V and J genes could be assigned. Using the TCRdist pipeline, a later analysis assigned CDR3 sequences along with most-parsimonious VDJ recombination scenarios. A later analysis defined each TCR beta chain by its CDR3 amino acid sequence plus V-gene family, and excluded reads lacking a unique V-gene family. To address suspected cross-contamination and a sequencing artifact, a later analysis removed some 620 highly shared, low-generation-probability nucleotide sequences. In a later analysis, a clonal expansion index was calculated for each public chain from normalized within-repertoire ranks of inferred template counts. In a later analysis, generation probabilities were computed with a VDJ recombination model fitted to out-of-frame rearrangements, and the resulting probabilities were checked against IGoR. A later analysis scored TCR-TCR, TCR-HLA and TCR-CMV co-occurrence with hypergeometric tests, applying a repertoire-size bias correction to TCR pairs. In a later analysis, false discovery rates were estimated by permuting HLA or CMV assignments 20 times. In a later analysis, co-occurring TCRs were grouped using DBSCAN, and TCRdist sequence similarity was added for clustering within HLA-allele-positive subsets. Repertoires with fewer than 30,000 or more than 120,000 public chains, plus five repertoires with anomalous nucleotide sharing, were excluded from co-occurrence clustering. TCRdb took this table from immuneACCESS and kept in-frame rearrangements with V and J called. Such tables lack part of the clones; where checked against another copy, unresolved V genes explain under half of the gap, and the rest is unexplained. D and trimming were read from the DNA, whereas the V and J calls and clone size are those reported in that table. The sample records approximately 130,000 clones, 60% to 85% of which are singletons. Together, the top ten hold approximately 1.8% of the sample.

Comment on this clone: Its target antigen remains unknown. No qualities accompany the bases; no much larger clone lies one base away.

On the study overall, not on this receptor specifically: When HLA alleles, especially DR and DQ, strongly co-occurred, TCR associations were difficult to assign to individual alleles. In a later genetic analysis, fewer N-insertions in productive TCRs were reported among donors in an Asian-associated ancestry cluster than the 666-donor mean. Correlated functional status among segregating V segments might reflect linkage disequilibrium, but an unknown experimental factor could not be ruled out. Only TCR beta chains were sequenced in this cohort, and the absence of alpha or paired-chain data limited detectable features. In a later analysis, most CMV-associated TCR beta chains were found to appear HLA-restricted, with HLA associations seemingly driven largely by CMV exposure. In an earlier analysis of around 500 of the donors, most TCR beta V segments appeared in productive rearrangements about 87% or about 30% of the time, broadly matching IMGT annotations. Across donors, most TCR sequences were observed very rarely, whereas some public TCRs were present in many individuals. The presence/absence analyses assumed that sequencing depth was roughly uniform across donors, and that assumption may not be true. In vitro tests confirmed that three of the cytomegalovirus-associated TCR beta chains recognize cytomegalovirus antigens. Immune exposure information for the cohort was limited to CMV serostatus. Because HLA typing was unavailable for some donors at each locus, only the typed subset was used in association tests. Seventeen rarely observed V segments, including chromosome 9 orphons, were excluded from the earlier analysis of approximately 600 of the donors because counts were too low. The 87-base-pair reads could not distinguish some IMGT-functional V segments, including TRBV6-2 and TRBV6-3, so those segments were excluded. A later analysis found that TCR association rates varied across HLA loci, with DRB1 alleles showing the most associated TCRs and HLA-C alleles the fewest. In the study, about 150 TCR beta chains were listed as associated with cytomegalovirus. A later genetic analysis associated a missense DCLRE1C variant with V-gene and J-gene trimming of TCR beta chains, and an independent cohort replicated the association. The authors suggested that the approach could potentially be extended to other disease states and immunological phenotypes. The classifier was reported to diagnose cytomegalovirus status with high specificity and sensitivity in both the original and validation cohorts. A cluster of highly shared sequence variants was judged likely to be a technical artifact of the sequencing pipeline. Specific HLA alleles were associated with 16,951 TCR beta sequences at a false discovery rate of 0.05 in a later analysis. A further reported finding was that TCR beta sequences accurately predicted the HLA-A and HLA-B alleles for most subjects in the first cohort. According to a later analysis, parvovirus B19, influenza, CMV and Epstein-Barr virus appeared linked to several top co-occurrence clusters. In a later analysis, HLA-associated TCR beta chains were found to be more clonally expanded and to have lower generation probabilities than equally common non-associated chains.

In total, just over 650 healthy bone marrow donors made up the cohort. At the time of sampling, every cohort member was nominally healthy, though immune exposures that went unrecorded were likely present. The donor was CMV seronegative and belonged to the group of several hundred seronegative cohort members. Each donor provided a peripheral blood sample, and peripheral blood mononuclear cells were used for TCR beta sequencing. The Qiagen DNeasy Blood Extraction Kit was used to extract genomic DNA from the blood cell samples. CDR1 and CDR2 are read off the germline V gene as MNHNS and SASEGT. The V and J ends are trimmed by 6 bases and 6 bases, leaving 8 bases between them. Counted from cysteine to phenylalanine, this CDR3 has 11 amino acids. The DNA shown is the 33-base CDR3, in frame from base 1.

The chain was built from TRBV6-1 and TRBJ1-2; too little of a D gene remains to name it. The receptor comes from a woman aged 40-49 years in good health and CMV-seronegative. Sequenced sample: PBMCs. The DNA reads TGTGCCAGCAGAGAGACTAATGGCTACACCTTC. Protein translation: CASRETNGYTF.